Following are 8 T cell receptor beta chains from one sample sequenced in a study of graft-versus-host responses after intestinal transplantation. The method was immunoSEQ multiplex PCR; TCRdb's version includes in-frame clones alone and lacks a portion of them. The table has roughly 60,000 clones, about 90% seen once. Sequencing was performed on PBMCs, taken about 120 days after intestinal transplantation. These receptor sequences come from a human patient who received an intestinal transplant, so some T cells may come from the graft donor.

The chain links TRBV19 to TRBJ1-2, with D perhaps matching TRBD1 (5 bases). The length of the CDR3 is 12 residues. Germline-derived CDR1 and CDR2 are LNHDA and SQIVND (reference sequence). The germline V and J ends were trimmed by 3 bases and 7 bases, with 9 bases remaining between them. CDR3 nucleotide sequence: TGTGCCAGTAGTATCCGGGGCTTTGGCTACACCTTC. As protein: CASSIRGFGYTF.

This chain connects TRBV7-9 to TRBJ1-1, with a weak D call TRBD1 (5 bases). This CDR3 is built from 14 residues. The V and J ends lost 1 base and 3 bases respectively, with 9 bases between them. Germline V gene lookup returns CDR1 SEHNR and CDR2 FQNEAQ (reference sequence). CDR3 DNA: TGTGCCAGCAGCTTAGTCGGGGGAGACACTGAAGCTTTCTTT. This codes for CASSLVGGDTEAFF.

This chain links TRBV5-6 with TRBJ1-2, with 7 bases that match TRBD1. Germline CDR1 and CDR2: SGHDT and YYEEEE. The ends lost 1 base at V and 8 bases at J; junction bases unmatched: 8. The CDR3 consists of 14 residues. In DNA form, the CDR3 reads TGTGCCAGCAGCTTGCGAGACAGGGCGGGAGGCTACACCTTC. Encoded protein: CASSLRDRAGGYTF.

The chain carries TRBV6-9 and TRBJ2-1, with D unresolved. The CDR3 is 18 residues long. Germline V gene sequence: CDR1 MNHGY, CDR2 SVAAGI. The V gene lost 7 bases and the J gene lost 0 bases, with 22 bases spanning the gap. CDR3 region: CASTLPPSEEPSYNEQFF. CDR3 bases: TGTGCCAGCACCCTACCCCCCAGTGAGGAACCCTCCTACAATGAGCAGTTCTTC.

This rearrangement joins TRBV5-1 to TRBJ2-2, with a possible D match to TRBD2 (5 bases). The V gene's germline CDR1 is SGHRS and CDR2 YFSETQ. With 4 bases removed from V and 0 bases from J, the gap between germline ends came to 16 bases. There are 17 residues in the CDR3. The CDR3 protein is CASSPRGVPSNTGELFF. The CDR3 coding sequence is TGCGCCAGCAGCCCCCGGGGAGTCCCCTCGAACACCGGGGAGCTGTTTTTT.

The chain uses TRBV19 and TRBJ2-2; 7 positions match TRBD1. The V and J ends lost 5 bases and 3 bases, in that order; junction bases with no gene match: 9. This CDR3 has 16 amino acids. Germline CDR1 and CDR2: LNHDA and SQIVND (reference sequence). In DNA form, the CDR3 reads TGTGCCAGTAGTGTAAGACAGGGATGGGACACCGGGGAGCTGTTTTTT. It encodes CASSVRQGWDTGELFF. Using reference TRBV19 and TRBJ2-2 for the parts outside the CDR3, the full variable domain is DGGITQSPKYLFRKEGQNVTLSCEQNLNHDAMYWYRQDPGQGLRLIYYSQIVNDFQKGDIAEGYSVSREKKESFPLTVTSAQKNPTAFYLCASSVRQGWDTGELFFGEGSRLTVL.

This sequence joins TRBV2 and TRBJ1-6, with TRBD1 matching 7 bases. V lost 5 bases and J lost 4; bases outside the gene matches: 5. Germline CDR1 and CDR2: SNHLY and FYNNEI. The CDR3 length is 15 residues. The CDR3 protein is CASSQDRLYNSPLHF. In nucleotides, the CDR3 is TGTGCCAGCAGTCAGGACAGGCTGTATAATTCACCCCTCCACTTT.

This chain connects TRBV6-4 to TRBJ2-2; D is uncertain. Trimming took 1 base from V and 7 from J, leaving 1 base between them. CDR1 is MRHNA, CDR2 SNTAGT, per germline. The CDR3 length is 11 residues. The DNA of the CDR3 is TGTGCCAGCAGTGACTTCGGGGAGCTGTTTTTT. Its protein product is CASSDFGELFF.